This T cell receptor beta chain was sequenced in a study of healthy donors' naive CD4 and CD8 T cells. The wider study: Three donor age groups were sampled: 20-25, 40-50 and 60-70 years; half female.

J was trimmed by 10 bases and V by 9 bases; bases with no gene match: 6. Per the germline V gene, CDR1 is LNHDA and CDR2 is SQIVND (reference sequence). The CDR3 covers 11 residues. Starting from 500 ng of total RNA, TCR libraries were made with linear amplification. In TCRdb, the reads were re-called with MiXCR into one record per CDR3 protein. The table has 150,000 to 200,000 distinct CDR3 sequences, around 70% seen once. The TCR originated in a pool of human donors in good health; the sample pools cells from several healthy donors. Sequencing input: naive CD4+ and CD8+ T cells sorted from blood, pooled from several donors. V gene TRBV19 combines with J gene TRBJ1-1, with 9 bases lining up with TRBD1. The CDR3 DNA reads as TGTGCCAGCAAAACGGGACAGGGAGCTTTCTTT. Its protein product is CASKTGQGAFF.